The rows below give T cell receptor beta chains drawn from one sample of a study of memory CD4+ T cells and cytomegalovirus serostatus. Only in-frame clones appear in the TCRdb table, and some are missing; sequencing was by immunoSEQ multiplex PCR. The sample yields more than 45,000 clones, roughly four fifths seen once. The specimen sequenced was memory CD4+ T cells from blood. Receptors originate from an adult in good health and CMV-seropositive. Each CDR3 is given with its conserved first and last residue. Each record gives: D gene, clone size, J gene, V gene, CDR3 protein, CDR3 DNA. D genes are given only for firm matches. Rows may omit the clone size; those that give it use once, few, many or a size class.

>NA|NA|TRBJ2-1|TRBV7-9
CASSDPPVFNEQFF
TGTGCCAGCAGCGACCCTCCGGTATTCAATGAGCAGTTCTTC
>NA|few|TRBJ2-2|TRBV11-3
CASSLPGDTGELFF
TGTGCCAGCAGCTTACCGGGGGACACCGGGGAGCTGTTTTTT
>NA|few|TRBJ2-5|TRBV6-1
CASSLSVGGSETQYF
TGTGCCAGCAGTCTCTCCGTGGGGGGATCCGAGACCCAGTACTTC
>NA|few|TRBJ1-1|TRBV7-9
CASSLTGANTEAFF
TGTGCCAGCAGCTTGACAGGAGCGAACACTGAAGCTTTCTTT
>TRBD2|NA|TRBJ2-1|TRBV10-2
CASSDLAGVPNEQFF
TGCGCCAGCAGTGACCTAGCGGGGGTGCCCAATGAGCAGTTCTTC
>NA|NA|TRBJ1-1|TRBV5-1
CASSLGAGDDEAFF
TGCGCCAGCAGCTTGGGCGCAGGGGATGATGAAGCTTTCTTT
>TRBD2|NA|TRBJ2-1|TRBV6-5
CASTQTSGHEQFF
TGTGCCAGCACCCAGACTAGCGGGCATGAGCAGTTCTTC
>NA|NA|TRBJ1-1|TRBV15
CATSRDYGRGANTEAFF
TGTGCCACCAGCAGAGATTACGGGCGGGGGGCGAACACTGAAGCTTTCTTT
>NA|NA|TRBJ1-1|TRBV13
CASSLEASASPGNTEAFF
TGTGCCAGCAGCTTAGAGGCGTCCGCTTCCCCAGGAAACACTGAAGCTTTCTTT
>NA|NA|TRBJ1-1|TRBV5-1
CASSLAMGSGTEAFF
TGCGCCAGCAGCTTGGCCATGGGGAGTGGCACTGAAGCTTTCTTT
>TRBD2|NA|TRBJ2-1|TRBV15
CATSRAGGGYSYNEQFF
TGTGCCACCAGCAGAGCGGGCGGGGGGTATTCCTACAATGAGCAGTTCTTC
>NA|NA|TRBJ1-2|TRBV5-1
CASSSESRTYNYGYTF
TGCGCCAGCAGCTCCGAGAGCCGGACTTATAACTATGGCTACACCTTC
>NA|few|TRBJ1-1|TRBV4-1
CASSQDWGGRAFF
TGCGCCAGCAGCCAAGATTGGGGGGGAAGAGCTTTCTTT
>NA|NA|TRBJ1-2|TRBV9
CASSHDRHYGYTF
TGTGCCAGCAGCCATGACAGGCACTATGGCTACACCTTC
>NA|NA|TRBJ1-6|TRBV7-9
CASSSLRATLHF
TGTGCCAGCAGCTCATTACGGGCGACCCTCCACTTT
>NA|NA|TRBJ2-5|TRBV14
CASSWGEVETQYF
TGTGCCAGCAGTTGGGGAGAGGTGGAGACCCAGTACTTC
>NA|NA|TRBJ1-6|TRBV2
CASKQESSYNSPLHF
TGTGCCAGCAAACAGGAGAGCTCCTATAATTCACCCCTCCACTTT
>NA|few|TRBJ1-1|TRBV29-1
CSVKDTYTEAFF
TGCAGCGTTAAGGACACCTACACTGAAGCTTTCTTT
>NA|once|TRBJ1-6|TRBV7-6
CASSLGYPNSPLHF
TGTGCCAGCAGCTTGGGATACCCCAATTCACCCCTCCACTTT
>NA|NA|TRBJ2-1|TRBV6-5
CASSYDLPPIGNEQFF
TGTGCCAGCAGTTACGATTTGCCTCCTATTGGCAATGAGCAGTTCTTC
>NA|NA|TRBJ2-7|TRBV7-6
CAIDRTFYYEQYF
TGTGCCATCGACAGAACATTTTACTACGAGCAGTACTTC
>TRBD1|few|TRBJ1-1|TRBV4-1
CASSTQQGSAEAFF
TGCGCCAGCAGCACTCAACAGGGGTCCGCTGAAGCTTTCTTT
>TRBD1|NA|TRBJ1-2|TRBV2
CASSQGQGGYGYTF
TGTGCCAGCAGCCAGGGACAGGGTGGCTATGGCTACACCTTC
>NA|NA|TRBJ2-1|TRBV5-1
CASSDLYDNEQFF
TGCGCCAGCAGCGATCTGTACGACAATGAGCAGTTCTTC
>NA|NA|TRBJ1-4|TRBV18
CASSPPAPNEKLFF
TGTGCCAGCTCACCTCCGGCTCCTAATGAAAAACTGTTTTTT
>TRBD2|NA|TRBJ2-3|TRBV18
CASSRGTRGTDTQYF
TGTGCCAGCTCACGGGGGACTAGGGGGACAGATACGCAGTATTTT
>TRBD1|NA|TRBJ2-7|TRBV2
CASTGTGGKDEQYF
TGTGCCAGCACCGGTACAGGGGGCAAAGACGAGCAGTACTTC
>NA|NA|TRBJ1-3|TRBV7-8
CASSRGWDSGNTIYF
TGTGCCAGCAGCCGAGGTTGGGACTCTGGAAACACCATATATTTT
>TRBD2|few|TRBJ2-2|TRBV9
CASSVGELAGGNTGELFF
TGTGCCAGCAGCGTAGGGGAACTAGCGGGGGGAAACACCGGGGAGCTGTTTTTT
>NA|few|TRBJ1-5|TRBV10-1
CASSESNGRSSQPQHF
TGCGCCAGCAGTGAGTCAAACGGAAGGAGCAGTCAGCCCCAGCATTTT
>TRBD1|NA|TRBJ2-7|TRBV7-6
CASSLALTGARITGEQYF
TGTGCCAGCAGCTTAGCGTTGACAGGGGCCCGGATTACTGGAGAGCAGTACTTC
>TRBD1|NA|TRBJ1-6|TRBV7-2
CASSRDSSYNSPLHF
TGTGCCAGCAGCCGGGACAGCTCCTATAATTCACCCCTCCACTTT
>TRBD2|once|TRBJ2-7|TRBV4-2
CASSQAYGTSRGEQYF
TGTGCCAGCAGCCAAGCCTACGGGACTAGCCGCGGCGAGCAGTACTTC
>NA|NA|TRBJ1-5|TRBV19
CASSIPDSPNQPQHF
TGTGCCAGTAGTATACCGGACAGCCCCAATCAGCCCCAGCATTTT
>NA|NA|TRBJ2-4|TRBV6-5
CASSYSVGGAKNIQYF
TGTGCCAGCAGTTACTCAGTCGGGGGAGCCAAAAACATTCAGTACTTC
>TRBD1|NA|TRBJ2-1|TRBV7-2
CASSQTGYNEQFF
TGTGCCAGCAGTCAGACAGGGTACAATGAGCAGTTCTTC
>NA|NA|TRBJ1-2|TRBV29-1
CSVVSDRSYGYTF
TGCAGCGTTGTAAGCGACAGGTCCTATGGCTACACCTTC
>NA|NA|TRBJ1-5|TRBV18
CASSPSRDGPQHF
TGTGCCAGCTCACCGTCCAGGGACGGTCCCCAGCATTTT
>NA|NA|TRBJ2-5|TRBV5-6
CASSSSTGFQETQYF
TGTGCCAGCAGCTCCTCGACAGGATTCCAAGAGACCCAGTACTTC
>NA|NA|TRBJ1-2|TRBV6-5
CATADSYNYGYTF
TGTGCCACCGCGGACAGCTATAACTATGGCTACACCTTC
>TRBD1|medium-sized|TRBJ2-4|TRBV2
CASKGDRENIQYF
TGTGCCAGCAAGGGGGACAGAGAAAACATTCAGTACTTC
>NA|NA|TRBJ2-2|TRBV4-2
CASREVLANVGELFF
TGTGCCAGCAGAGAGGTACTAGCTAACGTAGGGGAGCTGTTTTTT
>NA|NA|TRBJ2-2|TRBV7-2
CASSRATGEGTGELFF
TGTGCCAGCAGCCGAGCGACAGGGGAGGGCACCGGGGAGCTGTTTTTT
>TRBD1|NA|TRBJ1-1|TRBV6-5
CASSTPSSRGRAFF
TGTGCCAGCAGTACCCCCAGTTCCAGGGGGAGAGCTTTCTTT
>NA|NA|TRBJ2-2|TRBV5-1
CASSRAPTNTGELFF
TGCGCCAGCAGCCGGGCGCCAACAAACACCGGGGAGCTGTTTTTT
>NA|NA|TRBJ1-2|TRBV6-5
CASSYSDSDDNYGYTF
TGTGCCAGCAGTTACTCGGACTCCGACGATAACTATGGCTACACCTTC
>TRBD1|NA|TRBJ2-3|TRBV4-2
CASSQGGQGNTDTQYF
TGTGCCAGCAGCCAGGGGGGACAGGGGAACACAGATACGCAGTATTTT
>NA|NA|TRBJ1-1|TRBV5-1
CASTFLGGSFWDTEAFF
TGCGCCAGCACCTTCCTGGGGGGGTCGTTTTGGGACACTGAAGCTTTCTTT
>TRBD1|NA|TRBJ2-7|TRBV7-8
CASSGGTGSFPLEQYF
TGTGCCAGCAGCGGAGGGACAGGGTCCTTCCCACTCGAGCAGTACTTC
>TRBD1|NA|TRBJ1-5|TRBV2
CASNRGHQPQHF
TGTGCCAGCAACAGGGGTCATCAGCCCCAGCATTTT
>NA|NA|TRBJ2-3|TRBV11-1
CASMEREDTQYF
TGTGCCAGCATGGAGCGCGAAGATACGCAGTATTTT
>NA|NA|TRBJ1-2|TRBV5-1
CASSLAGQYYGYTF
TGCGCCAGCAGCTTGGCAGGACAGTACTATGGCTACACCTTC
>NA|NA|TRBJ2-5|TRBV5-1
CASSSLYRGRETETQYF
TGCGCCAGCAGCTCCCTATATAGGGGCAGGGAAACAGAGACCCAGTACTTC
>NA|NA|TRBJ1-2|TRBV5-6
CASSRDGINYGYTF
TGTGCCAGCAGCCGGGACGGGATAAACTATGGCTACACCTTC
>TRBD1|NA|TRBJ2-7|TRBV19
CASRGRQGDYEQYF
TGTGCCAGTAGAGGAAGACAGGGGGACTACGAGCAGTACTTC
>TRBD1|NA|TRBJ1-5|TRBV6-5
CASSSTRTGGQPQHF
TGTGCCAGCAGTTCCACACGGACAGGGGGTCAGCCCCAGCATTTT
>NA|NA|TRBJ2-7|TRBV11-2
CASSPIGRQRLTSYEQYF
TGTGCCAGCAGCCCTATAGGGAGGCAGCGTTTGACCTCCTACGAGCAGTACTTC
>NA|NA|TRBJ1-1|TRBV6-5
CARRTEAFF
TGTGCCAGACGAACTGAAGCTTTCTTT
>TRBD1|NA|TRBJ1-2|TRBV4-3
CASSQLWTGTGVNYGYTF
TGCGCCAGCAGCCAACTCTGGACCGGGACAGGGGTTAACTATGGCTACACCTTC